These 29 T cell receptor beta chains share one sample of origin, sequenced in a study of Tregs in tolerant kidney transplant recipients. The data were produced by immunoSEQ multiplex PCR, yet TCRdb's version contains in-frame clones alone and is incomplete. Of 90,000 or so clones listed, roughly 93% are singletons. The nonmyeloablative bone marrow transplants came from related graft donors, with transient mixed chimerism. The source was CD4+ T cells from blood (PBMCs), collected 12 months after the transplant. These receptor sequences come from a human patient who received a combined kidney and bone marrow transplant. A subset of T cells may come from the graft donor.

This rearrangement joins TRBV7-2 to TRBJ1-6; D is uncertain. Germline values: CDR1 SGHTA, CDR2 FQGNSA. Trimming cost V 0 bases and J 0 bases, with 9 bases left between them. The CDR3 runs 17 residues. The CDR3 sequence: CASSLAKMSSYNSPLHF. CDR3 DNA: TGTGCCAGCAGCTTAGCTAAGATGAGCTCCTATAATTCACCCCTCCACTTT.

V is TRBV4-2 and J is TRBJ2-7; no clear D gene. The germline V and J ends were trimmed by 5 bases and 4 bases, with 6 bases remaining between them. Per germline, CDR1 LGHNA and CDR2 YNFKEQ. The CDR3 is 11 amino acids. The chain's CDR3 is CASSSRYEQYF. In nucleotides, the CDR3 is TGTGCCAGCAGCTCACGGTACGAGCAGTACTTC.

This rearrangement joins TRBV7-3 to TRBJ2-1; D might be TRBD2 (6 bases). The ends were cut back, 6 bases at V and 7 bases at J, with 19 bases in the middle. Germline V gene data show CDR1 as SGHTA and CDR2 as FQGTGA. CDR3 length: 15 residues. CDR3 region: CASSPNGGAGNEQFF. The CDR3 nucleotides are TGTGCCAGCAGTCCAAACGGCGGGGCTGGGAATGAGCAGTTCTTC.

This sequence joins TRBV6-1 and TRBJ1-5, with 8 bases that match TRBD1. The CDR3 has 15 amino acids. V was clipped by 7 bases and J by 4 bases; unmatched bases: 9. Looked up from germline, CDR1 is MNHNS and CDR2 is SASEGT. The CDR3 reads CASTISDRVNQPQHF. CDR3 nucleotide sequence: TGTGCCAGCACGATTTCGGACAGGGTAAATCAGCCCCAGCATTTT.

The chain uses TRBV6-5 and TRBJ2-7; 8 nucleotides align to TRBD1. This CDR3 has 14 amino acids. With V trimmed by 7 bases and J by 4 bases, 9 bases remained unmatched. Germline assignment: CDR1 MNHEY and CDR2 SVGAGI. CDR3 sequence (DNA): TGTGCCAGCAATCGACAGGGGTCCTTGTACGAGCAGTACTTC. Translation gives CASNRQGSLYEQYF.

This clone has just one count. The chain combines TRBV5-4 with TRBJ2-5; the D gene is possibly TRBD1 (5 bases). The J call is doubtful: the DNA matches TRBJ2-7 better. Germline V gene sequence: CDR1 SGHNT, CDR2 YYREEE (reference sequence). This CDR3 region has 12 residues. The CDR3: CASSKGSYEQYF. The CDR3 bases are TGTGCCAGCAGCAAGGGGTCCTACGAGCAGTACTTC.

This clone was counted a single time. This chain links TRBV4-2 with TRBJ2-3; 11 bases agree with TRBD2. Germline CDR1 and CDR2: LGHNA and YNFKEQ. After removal of 2 bases from V and 0 bases from J, the junction contained 4 bases not matched to a gene. The CDR3 has 17 residues. CDR3 nucleotide sequence: TGTGCCAGCAGCCAATTAGTAGCGGGGGGGAGCACAGATACGCAGTATTTT. The encoded protein is CASSQLVAGGSTDTQYF.

The V gene is TRBV28, the J gene TRBJ1-4; 9 bases are shared with TRBD1. CDR1 MDHEN and CDR2 SYDVKM come from the germline V gene. The CDR3 is 14 residues long. V shed 5 bases, J shed 7 bases, and the junction held 5 bases outside the gene matches. CDR3 sequence (DNA): TGTGCCAGCAGTCGGACAGGGGAGGGTGAAAAACTGTTTTTT. Encoded protein: CASSRTGEGEKLFF.

The chain combines TRBV7-6 with TRBJ2-5, with 13 bases matching TRBD2. Germline V gives CDR1 SGHVS, CDR2 FNYEAQ. V was clipped by 1 base and J by 4 bases; unmatched bases: 6. The CDR3 is made up of 17 amino acids. The CDR3 is CASSLVGLAGVSETQYF. Here the CDR3 DNA reads TGTGCCAGCAGCTTAGTAGGACTAGCGGGAGTCTCAGAGACCCAGTACTTC. Complete variable domain (other parts from reference TRBV7-6 and TRBJ2-5): GAGVSQSPRYKVTKRGQDVALRCDPISGHVSLYWYRQALGQGPEFLTYFNYEAQQDKSGLPNDRFSAERPEGSISTLTIQRTEQRDSAMYRCASSLVGLAGVSETQYFGPGTRLLVL.

The chain combines TRBV19 with TRBJ1-5; no clear D. This CDR3 contains 13 residues. Trimming shortened V by 11 bases and J by 0 bases, and 11 bases separated the two germline ends. Germline V gene lookup returns CDR1 LNHDA and CDR2 SQIVND (reference sequence). The CDR3 reads CACGHNSNQPQHF. The CDR3 DNA reads as TGTGCCTGCGGGCATAATAGCAATCAGCCCCAGCATTTT.

The V gene is TRBV2, the J gene TRBJ1-2; D ambiguous. V shed 4 bases and J shed 2 bases, with 5 bases lying between them. The CDR3 is 12 residues long. The V gene's germline CDR1 is SNHLY and CDR2 FYNNEI. The CDR3 DNA follows: TGTGCCAGCAGTGTCAGGAACTATGGCTACACCTTC. It is translated as CASSVRNYGYTF. Full variable domain (outside the CDR3, taken from reference TRBV2 and TRBJ1-2): EPEVTQTPSHQVTQMGQEVILRCVPISNHLYFYWYRQILGQKVEFLVSFYNNEISEKSEIFDDQFSVERPDGSNFTLKIRSTKLEDSAMYFCASSVRNYGYTFGSGTRLTVV.

The J gene is TRBJ2-5, the V gene TRBV9, with TRBD2 matching 7 bases. Germline V gene sequence: CDR1 SGDLS, CDR2 YYNGEE. The trim removed 0 bases at V and 2 bases at J, leaving 13 bases unmatched. The CDR3 sequence is 18 residues long. CDR3 in DNA: TGTGCCAGCAGCGTAGCTGGGGGGGACCAGGGACCGCAAGAGACCCAGTACTTC. This encodes CASSVAGGDQGPQETQYF.

The V and J genes are TRBV5-1 and TRBJ2-3; the match to TRBD2 covers 9 bases. The CDR3 is made up of 15 amino acids. Germline CDR1 and CDR2: SGHRS and YFSETQ. After removal of 4 bases from V and 1 base from J, the junction contained 4 bases not matched to a gene. The chain's CDR3 is CASSRASGGTDTQYF. The CDR3 nucleotides read TGCGCCAGCAGCAGAGCTAGCGGGGGCACAGATACGCAGTATTTT.

In the case of this clone: The sample contains more than one DNA sequence encoding this CDR3. The chain is built from TRBV2 and TRBJ1-1, with 9 bases lining up with TRBD1. The CDR3 is 12 residues long. CDR1 and CDR2 from the germline V gene are SNHLY and FYNNEI. The CDR3 DNA follows: TGTGCTCTACAGGGGGCTGGGACCGAAGCTTTCTTT. Amino acid sequence: CALQGAGTEAFF.

This clone was seen just once. CDR3 loop: CASSPREASGYNEQFF. The CDR3 coding sequence is TGTGCCAGTAGTCCCCGGGAAGCTAGCGGCTACAATGAGCAGTTCTTC. The rearrangement joins TRBV19 to TRBJ2-1, with 7 bases lining up with TRBD2. Germline trimming cut 5 bases from V and 3 bases from J; bases unmatched to any gene: 10. The CDR3 length is 16 residues. The germline V gene encodes CDR1 LNHDA and CDR2 SQIVND (reference sequence).

The sample holds a few counts of this clone. V gene TRBV11-3 combines with J gene TRBJ1-4; TRBD1 matches at 9 bases. Unmatched junction bases numbered 8, after V lost 5 bases and J lost 7 bases. Per germline, CDR1 SGHNT and CDR2 YENEEA. This CDR3 is built from 15 residues. Here the CDR3 reads CASSRRTGVVEKLFF. CDR3 DNA sequence: TGTGCCAGCAGCCGACGGACAGGGGTCGTTGAAAAACTGTTTTTT.

As regards this clone: The junction and the germline gene differ at one end; a read error may be behind it. This same CDR3 is encoded by further DNA sequences in the sample. V usage is TRBV4-2 and J usage is TRBJ1-6; no clear D. Germline V lookup: CDR1 LGHNA, CDR2 YNFKEQ. This CDR3 comprises 15 residues. CDR3 DNA sequence: TGTGCCAGCAGTAAAGAGAGCTCCTATAATTCCCCCCTCCACTTT. Protein: CASSKESSYNSPLHF.

The rearrangement joins TRBV19 to TRBJ1-2; no clear D. The germline gives CDR1 LNHDA, CDR2 SQIVND (reference sequence). V was trimmed by 6 bases and J by 7 bases, leaving 12 bases between them. This CDR3 has 12 amino acids. The DNA for the CDR3 is TGTGCCAGTAGCCCCAGGAGGGCTGGCTACACCTTC. This sequence encodes CASSPRRAGYTF.

This chain connects TRBV11-3 to TRBJ1-1, with D perhaps matching TRBD1 (6 bases). CDR1 and CDR2 (germline): SGHNT, YENEEA. This CDR3 is built from 12 residues. V lost 5 bases and J lost 4, with 8 bases in between. In DNA form, the CDR3 reads TGTGCCAGCAGCGGACAGTCCACTGAAGCTTTCTTT. This codes for CASSGQSTEAFF.

The chain links TRBV5-1 to TRBJ1-6; D might be TRBD1 (5 bases). The ends were cut back, 0 bases at V and 7 bases at J, with 11 bases in the middle. The length of the CDR3 is 15 residues. The germline V gene encodes CDR1 SGHRS and CDR2 YFSETQ. The CDR3 reads CASSLEVGRNSPLHF. The DNA for the CDR3 is TGCGCCAGCAGCTTGGAGGTGGGGCGGAATTCACCCCTCCACTTT.

The CDR3 protein is CASSERGLAGGKADTQYF. The CDR3 DNA follows: TGTGCCAGCAGTGAGAGAGGACTAGCGGGGGGAAAGGCAGATACGCAGTATTTT. V is TRBV25-1 and J is TRBJ2-3; 14 bases align to TRBD2. The CDR3 is 18 residues long. V lost 3 bases to trimming and J lost 4 bases; unmatched junction nucleotides: 9. The germline gives CDR1 MGHDK, CDR2 SYGVNS. Supplemented by reference TRBV25-1 and TRBJ2-3, the full variable domain reads EADIYQTPRYLVIGTGKKITLECSQTMGHDKMYWYQQDPGMELHLIHYSYGVNSTEKGDLSSESTVSRIRTEHFPLTLESARPSHTSQYLCASSERGLAGGKADTQYFGPGTRLTVL.

The chain combines TRBV7-9 with TRBJ1-4; TRBD1 matches 7 bases. In germline, CDR1 is SEHNR, CDR2 FQNEAQ (reference sequence). With 5 bases clipped from V and 14 bases from J, the junction kept 14 bases outside the gene matches. This CDR3 has 14 residues. The CDR3 nucleotides read TGTGCCAGCAGCCTAACCCCTCAGACAGGGCTGCTGTTTTTT. Its translation: CASSLTPQTGLLFF. The full variable domain, rest sourced from reference TRBV7-9 and TRBJ1-4, is DTGVSQNPRHKITKRGQNVTFRCDPISEHNRLYWYRQTLGQGPEFLTYFQNEAQLEKSRLLSDRFSAERPKGSFSTLEIQRTEQGDSAMYLCASSLTPQTGLLFFGSGTQLSVL.

The chain carries TRBV7-7 and TRBJ2-3; TRBD2 matches at 13 bases. Germline CDR1 reads SSHAT; CDR2 reads FNYEAQ (reference sequence). The CDR3 sequence is 17 residues long. After removal of 5 bases from V and 8 bases from J, the junction contained 13 bases not matched to a gene. The chain's CDR3 is CASSVGGLAGLLGTQYF. The CDR3 region has the DNA TGTGCCAGCAGCGTAGGGGGACTAGCGGGACTTCTTGGTACGCAGTATTTT.

This clone appeared once. J is TRBJ2-7 and V is TRBV5-6; TRBD2 matches at 9 bases. Looked up from germline, CDR1 is SGHDT and CDR2 is YYEEEE. V lost 0 bases to trimming and J lost 4 bases; unmatched junction nucleotides: 5. The CDR3 sequence is 15 residues long. CDR3 sequence: CASSLGLADIYEQYF. CDR3 DNA sequence: TGTGCCAGCAGCTTGGGACTAGCGGACATTTACGAGCAGTACTTC.

The V gene is TRBV11-2, the J gene TRBJ2-7, with D perhaps TRBD1 (6 bases). Germline V lookup: CDR1 SGHAT, CDR2 FQNNGV. Trimming took off 3 bases at V and 1 base at J, with 19 bases between the two ends. The CDR3 consists of 17 residues. CDR3 in DNA: TGTGCCAGCAGCTTTTTACGGAGCAGGGGCTCTTCCTACGAGCAGTACTTC. Translating it yields CASSFLRSRGSSYEQYF.

V usage is TRBV7-6 and J usage is TRBJ2-5; 8 positions agree with TRBD2. Germline V lookup: CDR1 SGHVS, CDR2 FNYEAQ. The ends lost 0 bases at V and 4 bases at J; junction bases unmatched: 7. The CDR3 consists of 16 residues. The CDR3 nucleotides are TGTGCCAGCAGCTTAGCGGGACGGGGGGGCGTAGAGACCCAGTACTTC. It encodes CASSLAGRGGVETQYF.

V is TRBV5-4 and J is TRBJ2-3; 9 bases agree with TRBD1. Germline values: CDR1 SGHNT, CDR2 YYREEE (reference sequence). The CDR3 extends over 15 amino acids. V lost 4 bases to trimming and J lost 3 bases; unmatched junction nucleotides: 6. DNA of the CDR3: TGTGCCAGCAGCAAAGGACAGGGGAGTACAGATACGCAGTATTTT. Translated, it gives CASSKGQGSTDTQYF.

The V and J genes are TRBV28 and TRBJ1-2; D perhaps matches TRBD1 (5 bases). Trimming removed 4 bases at V and 2 bases at J, with 11 bases between. This CDR3 is 14 amino acids long. The germline V gene has CDR1 MDHEN and CDR2 SYDVKM. The CDR3 DNA sequence: TGTGCCAGCAGTTCCGGGGGTCCGAACTATGGCTACACCTTC. It is translated as CASSSGGPNYGYTF.

CDR3 bases: TGTGCCAGCAGCTTAGGAGGAGTAGCGGTCCTCTCTGGGGCCAACGTCCTGACTTTC. It encodes CASSLGGVAVLSGANVLTF. This chain uses TRBV11-3 with TRBJ2-6, with D possibly being TRBD2 (6 bases). V lost 1 base and J 0 bases, leaving 16 bases between the germline ends. Looked up from germline, CDR1 is SGHNT and CDR2 is YENEEA. This CDR3 region has 19 residues.